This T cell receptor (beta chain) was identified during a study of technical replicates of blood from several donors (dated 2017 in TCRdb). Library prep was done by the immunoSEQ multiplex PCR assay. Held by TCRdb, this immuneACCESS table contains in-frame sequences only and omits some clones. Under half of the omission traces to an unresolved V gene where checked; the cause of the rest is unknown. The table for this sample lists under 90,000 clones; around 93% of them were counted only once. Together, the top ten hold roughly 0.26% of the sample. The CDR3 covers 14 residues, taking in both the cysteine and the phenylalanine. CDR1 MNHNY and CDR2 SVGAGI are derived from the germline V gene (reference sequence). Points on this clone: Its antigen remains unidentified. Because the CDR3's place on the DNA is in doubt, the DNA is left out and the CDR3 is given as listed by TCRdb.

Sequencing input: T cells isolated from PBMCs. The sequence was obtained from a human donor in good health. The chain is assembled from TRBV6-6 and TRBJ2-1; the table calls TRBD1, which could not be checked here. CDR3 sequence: CASSSSGQGNEQFF.